Below, 32 T cell receptor beta chains from the same sample are listed, as sequenced in a study of cytotoxic CD8 clonotypes in ibrutinib-treated CLL. The table came from immunoSEQ multiplex PCR; TCRdb's copy has only in-frame clones and leaves some out. This table has some 100,000 clones, more than 55% appearing once. The material sequenced was PBMCs, taken after 24 months of ibrutinib treatment. The receptors derive from a human donor with chronic lymphocytic leukemia.

This chain uses TRBV11-3 with TRBJ2-1; D call uncertain. Germline V lookup: CDR1 SGHNT, CDR2 YENEEA. Between the trimmed V and J ends, which lost 0 bases and 7 bases, there was a span of 4 bases. The CDR3 runs to 12 residues. CDR3: CASSLDRNEQFF. The CDR3 DNA reads TGTGCCAGCAGCTTAGACCGTAATGAGCAGTTCTTC.

The chain has TRBV29-1 and TRBJ2-2; D is possibly TRBD1 (6 bases). The CDR3 length is 14 residues. Germline values: CDR1 SQVTM, CDR2 ANQGSEA. The germline V and J ends were trimmed by 3 bases and 7 bases, with 15 bases remaining between them. The CDR3 coding sequence is TGCAGCGTTGAGGGGCAGGGGAATGGCGGGGAGCTGTTTTTT. Translation: CSVEGQGNGGELFF.

The chain joins TRBV30 to TRBJ1-2; D is unclear. This CDR3 has 11 residues. The germline gives CDR1 GTSNPN, CDR2 SVGIG (reference sequence). V lost 4 bases and J lost 4, with 7 bases in between. CDR3 DNA sequence: TGTGCCTGGAAGGAAAGCTATGGCTACACCTTC. As protein: CAWKESYGYTF.

A few counts support this clone. The chain recombines TRBV19 with TRBJ1-2; 9 bases are a match to TRBD1. CDR1 and CDR2 from the germline V gene are LNHDA and SQIVND (reference sequence). The CDR3 extends over 15 amino acids. V lost 3 bases to trimming and J lost 8 bases; unmatched junction nucleotides: 10. CDR3: CASSIKRGTGIGYTF. CDR3 DNA: TGTGCCAGTAGTATTAAAAGGGGGACAGGGATCGGCTACACCTTC. The full variable domain, with the rest looked up from reference TRBV19 and TRBJ1-2, is DGGITQSPKYLFRKEGQNVTLSCEQNLNHDAMYWYRQDPGQGLRLIYYSQIVNDFQKGDIAEGYSVSREKKESFPLTVTSAQKNPTAFYLCASSIKRGTGIGYTFGSGTRLTVV.

The chain couples TRBV9 to TRBJ2-1; D is possibly TRBD1 or TRBD2 (6 bases each). CDR1 is SGDLS, CDR2 YYNGEE, per germline. V was trimmed by 0 bases and J by 7 bases, leaving 14 bases between them. The CDR3 spans 15 residues. CDR3 in DNA: TGTGCCAGCAGCGTAGGGGGGGCCCTCGGGAATGAGCAGTTCTTC. It specifies CASSVGGALGNEQFF.

This clone was picked up many times. The gene calls are TRBV30 and TRBJ2-7; no firm D call. V was trimmed by 1 base and J by 2 bases, leaving 3 bases between them. In germline, CDR1 is GTSNPN, CDR2 SVGIG (reference sequence). This CDR3 region has 11 residues. DNA of the CDR3: TGTGCCTGGAGTGAGCCCTACGAGCAGTACTTC. Its translation is CAWSEPYEQYF.

This chain connects TRBV5-6 to TRBJ1-6; 8 nucleotides match TRBD1. Looked up from germline, CDR1 is SGHDT and CDR2 is YYEEEE. Germline trimming cut 0 bases from V and 16 bases from J; bases unmatched to any gene: 0. The CDR3 is 11 amino acids. In nucleotides, the CDR3 is TGTGCCAGCAGCTTGGGGGACAGGCTCCACTTT. Protein product: CASSLGDRLHF.

This clone was detected a few times. The chain combines TRBV5-6 with TRBJ2-5, with 8 bases identical to TRBD1. V gave up 4 bases and J gave up 0 bases; unmatched junction bases: 5. Germline V gives CDR1 SGHDT, CDR2 YYEEEE. There are 15 residues in the CDR3. CDR3 amino acids: CASSRTDRDQETQYF. CDR3 DNA sequence: TGTGCCAGCAGCCGGACGGACAGGGACCAAGAGACCCAGTACTTC. The complete variable domain, with remaining parts taken from reference TRBV5-6 and TRBJ2-5, reads DAGVTQSPTHLIKTRGQQVTLRCSPKSGHDTVSWYQQALGQGPQFIFQYYEEEERQRGNFPDRFSGHQFPNYSSELNVNALLLGDSALYLCASSRTDRDQETQYFGPGTRLLVL.

This sequence joins TRBV18 and TRBJ1-6, with 8 bases fitting TRBD1. The germline V gene has CDR1 KGHSH and CDR2 LQKENI. V dropped 6 bases and J dropped 10; count of bases not matched to a gene: 5. The CDR3 runs to 13 residues. CDR3 nucleotides: TGTGCCAGCTCCGCTGACAGGGGATCACCCCTCCACTTT. Translating gives CASSADRGSPLHF.

Turning to this clone: This CDR3 is also generated by other DNA sequences in the sample. The chain joins TRBV19 to TRBJ2-7, with D possibly TRBD2 on 7 matching bases. CDR1 and CDR2 from the germline V gene are LNHDA and SQIVND (reference sequence). V lost 1 base to trimming and J lost 2 bases, with 9 bases between them. CDR3 length: 14 residues. CDR3 residues: CASSIAGGTYEQYF. In nucleotides, the CDR3 is TGTGCCAGTAGTATAGCGGGGGGCACCTACGAGCAGTACTTC.

The V call is TRBV6-1, the J call TRBJ2-7; 8 bases align to TRBD1. Per germline, CDR1 MNHNS and CDR2 SASEGT. The CDR3 has 13 amino acids. V gave up 10 bases and J gave up 0 bases; unmatched junction bases: 5. CDR3 sequence: CAIWTGNSYEQYF. CDR3 sequence (DNA): TGTGCCATCTGGACAGGGAACTCCTACGAGCAGTACTTC.

This rearrangement joins TRBV29-1 to TRBJ2-1; 8 bases agree with TRBD2. The trim removed 4 bases at V and 1 base at J, leaving 9 bases unmatched. Germline-derived CDR1 and CDR2 are SQVTM and ANQGSEA. The CDR3 has 16 residues. The CDR3, as DNA: TGCAGCGTTGTAACGGGGGGGCATCAATCCTACAATGAGCAGTTCTTC. Translation gives CSVVTGGHQSYNEQFF.

In this sample, this clone turned up a few times. This rearrangement joins TRBV7-2 to TRBJ1-2; D might be TRBD1 (6 bases). Germline values: CDR1 SGHTA, CDR2 FQGNSA. The CDR3 sequence is 13 residues long. Deletions cut 6 bases from V and 0 bases from J, with 8 bases between. CDR3 sequence reads: CASSKGANYGYTF. CDR3 bases: TGTGCCAGCAGTAAGGGGGCTAACTATGGCTACACCTTC.

This rearrangement joins TRBV7-2 to TRBJ1-1; D unresolved. CDR3 length equals 16 residues. Germline CDR1 and CDR2: SGHTA and FQGNSA. The V gene lost 1 base and the J gene lost 1 base, with 13 bases spanning the gap. CDR3 region: CASSLVPVQTNTEAFF. The CDR3, as DNA: TGTGCCAGCAGCTTAGTACCAGTCCAGACGAACACTGAAGCTTTCTTT. Using reference TRBV7-2 and TRBJ1-1 for the parts outside the CDR3, the full variable domain is GAGVSQSPSNKVTEKGKDVELRCDPISGHTALYWYRQSLGQGLEFLIYFQGNSAPDKSGLPSDRFSAERTGGSVSTLTIQRTQQEDSAVYLCASSLVPVQTNTEAFFGQGTRLTVV.

The V gene is TRBV6-5, the J gene TRBJ1-6, with no clear D. The CDR3 runs to 15 residues. Germline V CDR1 and CDR2: MNHEY, SVGAGI. With 2 bases removed from V and 7 bases from J, the gap between germline ends came to 12 bases. The CDR3 DNA follows: TGTGCCAGCAGTTACGACTACGAGGCAAATTCACCCCTCCACTTT. As protein: CASSYDYEANSPLHF.

The chain recombines TRBV7-9 with TRBJ2-7; D is tentatively TRBD1 or TRBD2 (5 bases each). The germline V and J ends were trimmed by 5 bases and 3 bases, with 23 bases remaining between them. CDR1 and CDR2 from the germline V gene are SEHNR and FQNEAQ (reference sequence). CDR3 length: 17 amino acids. CDR3 DNA sequence: TGTGCCAGCAGCGAGACAGAGGGGAAACCGCGGTTCTACGAGCAGTACTTC. Its translation is CASSETEGKPRFYEQYF. The complete variable domain, with remaining parts taken from reference TRBV7-9 and TRBJ2-7, reads DTGVSQNPRHKITKRGQNVTFRCDPISEHNRLYWYRQTLGQGPEFLTYFQNEAQLEKSRLLSDRFSAERPKGSFSTLEIQRTEQGDSAMYLCASSETEGKPRFYEQYFGPGTRLTVT.

The chain recombines TRBV28 with TRBJ1-2, with 10 bases identical to TRBD1. Germline V gene lookup returns CDR1 MDHEN and CDR2 SYDVKM. This CDR3 has 13 residues. Trimming removed 5 bases from V and 4 bases from J; junction bases left unmatched: 1. The CDR3 here is CASSDRGPYGYTF. In DNA, the CDR3 is TGTGCCAGCAGTGACAGGGGGCCCTATGGCTACACCTTC.

In its sample, this clone was seen a few times. The CDR3 region is CASSQKTSSSGELFF. In DNA, the CDR3 is TGTGCCAGCAGCCAGAAGACTAGCTCCTCCGGGGAGCTGTTTTTT. The rearrangement joins TRBV4-2 to TRBJ2-2; 7 nucleotides line up with TRBD2. With V trimmed by 3 bases and J by 6 bases, 7 bases remained unmatched. This CDR3 has 15 amino acids. The germline CDR1 and CDR2 sequences are LGHNA and YNFKEQ.

The rearrangement links TRBV7-2 to TRBJ1-1; TRBD1 agrees at 8 bases. With V trimmed by 5 bases and J by 4 bases, 9 bases remained unmatched. CDR3 length equals 15 residues. Germline CDR1 and CDR2: SGHTA and FQGNSA. The CDR3, as DNA: TGTGCCAGCAGCGGATGGGGCAGGGGGCCCACTGAAGCTTTCTTT. Protein sequence: CASSGWGRGPTEAFF.

V usage is TRBV9 and J usage is TRBJ2-3; TRBD2 agrees at 14 bases. Germline V gives CDR1 SGDLS, CDR2 YYNGEE. The trim removed 3 bases at V and 0 bases at J, leaving 6 bases unmatched. The CDR3 length is 18 residues. The CDR3 DNA reads TGTGCCAGCAGCGAGGGGACTAGCGGGGGAGCTAGCACAGATACGCAGTATTTT. Translation: CASSEGTSGGASTDTQYF.

This chain connects TRBV7-6 to TRBJ2-3, with TRBD2 matching 9 bases. The CDR3 contains 15 residues. Unmatched junction bases numbered 8, after V lost 6 bases and J lost 4 bases. Germline V CDR1 and CDR2: SGHVS, FNYEAQ. CDR3 amino acids: CASRPTSGEADTQYF. CDR3 bases: TGTGCCAGCAGACCGACTAGCGGTGAAGCAGATACGCAGTATTTT.

The chain combines TRBV7-2 with TRBJ1-6, with a weak D call TRBD1 (5 bases). The V gene lost 2 bases and the J gene lost 3 bases, with 11 bases spanning the gap. The CDR3 spans 16 residues. The germline V gene has CDR1 SGHTA and CDR2 FQGNSA. CDR3 sequence reads: CASSLRGGNYNSPLHF. The DNA of the CDR3 is TGTGCCAGCAGCTTACGGGGGGGGAACTATAATTCACCCCTCCACTTT.

The rearrangement joins TRBV6-6 to TRBJ2-7; TRBD1 agrees at 9 bases. CDR1 is MNHNY and CDR2 is SVGAGI in the germline V gene (reference sequence). The CDR3 runs to 11 residues. The trim removed 8 bases at V and 8 bases at J, leaving 4 bases unmatched. CDR3 region: CASGTGFKQYF. The DNA for the CDR3 is TGTGCCAGCGGGACAGGGTTTAAGCAGTACTTC.

This sequence joins TRBV6-5 and TRBJ2-6; unclear D gene. Per germline, CDR1 MNHEY and CDR2 SVGAGI. With 2 bases removed from V and 2 bases from J, the gap between germline ends came to 10 bases. The CDR3 extends over 16 amino acids. CDR3: CASSYAAPPGANVLTF. The CDR3 DNA follows: TGTGCCAGCAGTTACGCTGCACCTCCTGGGGCCAACGTCCTGACTTTC.

This sequence joins TRBV7-2 and TRBJ2-1, with D maybe TRBD1 (5 bases). The CDR3 consists of 13 residues. Per germline, CDR1 SGHTA and CDR2 FQGNSA. The ends were cut back, 5 bases at V and 9 bases at J, with 14 bases in the middle. The CDR3 coding sequence is TGTGCCAGCAGCCCGACGGCAGGGATTGAGCAGTTCTTC. Its translation: CASSPTAGIEQFF.

This chain links TRBV30 with TRBJ1-5; maybe TRBD1 (5 bases). Deletions cut 5 bases from V and 8 bases from J, with 16 bases between. The CDR3 sequence is 13 residues long. The germline gives CDR1 GTSNPN, CDR2 SVGIG (reference sequence). The CDR3 DNA reads TGTGCCTGGGGAACCCTGGGGGACGAGCCCCAGCATTTT. It encodes CAWGTLGDEPQHF.

The rearrangement links TRBV6-5 to TRBJ1-1, with D uncertain. Germline values: CDR1 MNHEY, CDR2 SVGAGI. The CDR3 loop spans 14 amino acids. Trimming cost V 7 bases and J 0 bases, with 12 bases left between them. The CDR3 here is CASKEGGMNTEAFF. CDR3 DNA sequence: TGTGCCAGCAAAGAAGGAGGGATGAACACTGAAGCTTTCTTT.

This chain uses TRBV7-9 with TRBJ1-2; D unclear. Deletions cut 1 base from V and 5 bases from J, with 5 bases between. The CDR3 loop spans 12 amino acids. Germline V gene sequence: CDR1 SEHNR, CDR2 FQNEAQ (reference sequence). The CDR3 sequence: CASSLEEYGYTF. The CDR3 region has the DNA TGTGCCAGCAGCTTAGAGGAGTATGGCTACACCTTC.

The genes are TRBV2 and TRBJ1-2; D unclear. Germline V gene data show CDR1 as SNHLY and CDR2 as FYNNEI. CDR3 length: 13 residues. Trimming shortened V by 8 bases and J by 2 bases, and 12 bases separated the two germline ends. The DNA of the CDR3 is TGTGCCAGCCGAATCGGGGAGAACTATGGCTACACCTTC. It specifies CASRIGENYGYTF. The complete variable domain, with remaining parts taken from reference TRBV2 and TRBJ1-2, reads EPEVTQTPSHQVTQMGQEVILRCVPISNHLYFYWYRQILGQKVEFLVSFYNNEISEKSEIFDDQFSVERPDGSNFTLKIRSTKLEDSAMYFCASRIGENYGYTFGSGTRLTVV.

The genes are TRBV9 and TRBJ1-3; D may be TRBD1 (6 bases). CDR3 size: 17 residues. Trimming removed 2 bases from V and 2 bases from J, with 17 bases in between. Germline V gene lookup returns CDR1 SGDLS and CDR2 YYNGEE. CDR3 sequence: CASSVSDGRGAGNTIYF. CDR3 nucleotides: TGTGCCAGCAGCGTTTCGGACGGCAGGGGAGCTGGAAACACCATATATTTT.

This clone turned up a few times. The rearrangement joins TRBV4-2 to TRBJ1-1; 9 bases are shared with TRBD1. This CDR3 is built from 16 residues. J was trimmed by 1 base and V by 4 bases; bases with no gene match: 7. CDR1 is LGHNA and CDR2 is YNFKEQ in the germline V gene. Written as DNA, the CDR3 is TGTGCCAGCAGCCGAGGACAACAGGGGGCGAACACTGAAGCTTTCTTT. Translating it yields CASSRGQQGANTEAFF.

This clone has just a few counts. V is TRBV5-1 and J is TRBJ1-4, with TRBD1 as a possible D gene (5 bases). Germline V gene data show CDR1 as SGHRS and CDR2 as YFSETQ. V was clipped by 0 bases and J by 10 bases, with 19 bases between them. This CDR3 has 16 amino acids. CDR3 nucleotides: TGCGCCAGCAGCTTGGTAGGAGGGGAACGGGAAGGAAAACTGTTTTTT. It codes for CASSLVGGEREGKLFF.